The rows below give T cell receptor beta chains drawn from one sample of a study of T cell changes during pregnancy in multiple sclerosis. Using immunoSEQ multiplex PCR, the repertoire was profiled, and TCRdb retains in-frame clones only, with some absent. Among 100,000 or so clones, approximately 91% were seen once, and the ten largest hold approximately 3.5%. This sample comprised peripheral blood, obtained after pregnancy. These receptor sequences come from a female donor with multiple sclerosis, enrolled in a pregnancy study. Each CDR3 is given with its conserved first and last residue. The order of the fields is J gene, V gene, D gene, clone size, CDR3 protein, CDR3 DNA. D genes are given only for firm matches. Size is omitted from some rows. Given values are once, few, many or a class for expanded clones.

J: TRBJ2-7; V: TRBV10-3; D: TRBD2; size: -; CDR3: CAIGMREGNSYSYEQYF; DNA: TGTGCCATCGGGATGAGGGAGGGAAATTCCTACTCCTACGAGCAGTACTTC
J: TRBJ2-3; V: TRBV6-4; D: TRBD2; size: -; CDR3: CASSDSSGGAPDTQYF; DNA: TGTGCCAGCAGTGACTCGAGCGGGGGGGCTCCAGATACGCAGTATTTT
J: TRBJ1-2; V: TRBV5-1; D: TRBD1; size: -; CDR3: CASSPEAGTGYGYTF; DNA: TGCGCCAGCAGCCCCGAGGCCGGGACAGGGTATGGCTACACCTTC
J: TRBJ1-5; V: TRBV6-6; D: -; size: -; CDR3: CASTLTDQPQHF; DNA: TGTGCCAGCACCTTGACAGATCAGCCCCAGCATTTT
J: TRBJ1-6; V: TRBV29-1; D: TRBD1; size: -; CDR3: CSVVADRERYNSPLHF; DNA: TGCAGCGTTGTGGCTGACAGGGAGCGGTATAATTCACCCCTCCACTTT
J: TRBJ2-1; V: TRBV4-1; D: TRBD2; size: once; CDR3: CASSGGGNNEQFF; DNA: TGCGCCAGCAGCGGCGGGGGGAACAATGAGCAGTTCTTC
J: TRBJ1-6; V: TRBV11-1; D: -; size: -; CDR3: CASSSTEWGDLLDSPLHF; DNA: TGTGCCAGCAGCTCAACAGAATGGGGCGATCTTTTGGATTCACCCCTCCACTTT
J: TRBJ2-1; V: TRBV5-6; D: -; size: -; CDR3: CASSLAGSYNEQFF; DNA: TGTGCCAGCAGCTTGGCCGGCTCCTACAATGAGCAGTTCTTC
J: TRBJ1-2; V: TRBV27; D: -; size: -; CDR3: CASSIWGGNPYGYTF; DNA: TGTGCCAGCAGTATCTGGGGCGGCAACCCCTATGGCTACACCTTC
J: TRBJ2-7; V: TRBV6-1; D: -; size: -; CDR3: CASSPRGPGGYEQYF; DNA: TGTGCCAGCAGCCCGAGAGGACCCGGGGGTTACGAGCAGTACTTC
J: TRBJ1-1; V: TRBV16; D: TRBD1; size: -; CDR3: CASSFRGGSAFF; DNA: TGTGCCAGCAGCTTCAGAGGGGGCTCGGCTTTCTTT
J: TRBJ1-5; V: TRBV6-6; D: TRBD1; size: -; CDR3: CASSATGTGDQPQHF; DNA: TGTGCCAGCAGCGCCACCGGGACAGGGGATCAGCCCCAGCATTTT
J: TRBJ1-1; V: TRBV29-1; D: -; size: few; CDR3: CSVGPDSLNTEAFF; DNA: TGCAGCGTTGGACCGGACAGCCTGAACACTGAAGCTTTCTTT
J: TRBJ2-1; V: TRBV5-1; D: -; size: -; CDR3: CASSLRGGAYNEQFF; DNA: TGCGCCAGCAGCCTCAGGGGAGGGGCCTACAATGAGCAGTTCTTC
J: TRBJ1-4; V: TRBV13; D: -; size: -; CDR3: CASSMLGVEKLFF; DNA: TGTGCCAGCAGCATGCTCGGGGTTGAAAAACTGTTTTTT
J: TRBJ1-5; V: TRBV25-1; D: -; size: -; CDR3: CASSETGFNQPQHF; DNA: TGTGCCAGCAGTGAAACAGGGTTCAATCAGCCCCAGCATTTT